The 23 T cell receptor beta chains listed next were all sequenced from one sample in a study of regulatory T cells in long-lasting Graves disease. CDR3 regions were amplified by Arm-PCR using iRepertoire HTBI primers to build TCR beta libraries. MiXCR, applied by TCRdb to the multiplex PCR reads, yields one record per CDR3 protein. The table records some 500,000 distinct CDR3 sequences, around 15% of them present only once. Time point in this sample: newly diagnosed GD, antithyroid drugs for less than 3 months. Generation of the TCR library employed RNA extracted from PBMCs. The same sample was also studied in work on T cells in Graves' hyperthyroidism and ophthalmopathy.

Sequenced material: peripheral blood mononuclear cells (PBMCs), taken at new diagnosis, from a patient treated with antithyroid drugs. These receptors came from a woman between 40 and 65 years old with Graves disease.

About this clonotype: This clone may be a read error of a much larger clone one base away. CDR3 sequence (DNA): TGTGCCAACAGTTTAAAGGGATTCACTGAAGCTTTCTTT. Translated: CANSLKGFTEAFF. The rearrangement uses TRBV12-3 or TRBV12-4 and TRBJ1-1, with D hard to call. This CDR3 is built from 13 residues.

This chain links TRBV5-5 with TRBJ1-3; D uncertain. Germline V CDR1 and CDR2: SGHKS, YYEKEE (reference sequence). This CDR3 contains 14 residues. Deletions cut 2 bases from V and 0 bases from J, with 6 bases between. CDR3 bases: TGTGCCAGCAGCTTCCCTTACTCTGGAAACACCATATATTTT. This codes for CASSFPYSGNTIYF.

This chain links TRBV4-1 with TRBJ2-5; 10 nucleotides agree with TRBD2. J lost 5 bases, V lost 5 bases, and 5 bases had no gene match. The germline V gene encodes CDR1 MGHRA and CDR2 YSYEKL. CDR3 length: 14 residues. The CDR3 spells CASSKSGGAETQYF. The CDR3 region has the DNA TGCGCCAGCAGCAAAAGCGGGGGGGCGGAGACCCAGTACTTC.

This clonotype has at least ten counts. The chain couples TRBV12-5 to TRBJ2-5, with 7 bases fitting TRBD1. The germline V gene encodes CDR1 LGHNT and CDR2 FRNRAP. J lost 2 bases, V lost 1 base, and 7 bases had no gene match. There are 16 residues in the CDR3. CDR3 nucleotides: TGTGCTAGTGGTTTGGCCGTGGGACAGAAGCAAGAGACCCAGTACTTC. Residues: CASGLAVGQKQETQYF.

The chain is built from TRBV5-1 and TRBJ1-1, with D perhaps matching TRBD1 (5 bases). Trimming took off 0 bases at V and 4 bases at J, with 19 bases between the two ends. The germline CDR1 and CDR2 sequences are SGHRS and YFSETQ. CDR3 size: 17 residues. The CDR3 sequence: CASSLAGSWTGTTEAFF. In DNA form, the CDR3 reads TGCGCCAGCAGCTTGGCCGGGTCCTGGACCGGGACCACTGAAGCTTTCTTT.

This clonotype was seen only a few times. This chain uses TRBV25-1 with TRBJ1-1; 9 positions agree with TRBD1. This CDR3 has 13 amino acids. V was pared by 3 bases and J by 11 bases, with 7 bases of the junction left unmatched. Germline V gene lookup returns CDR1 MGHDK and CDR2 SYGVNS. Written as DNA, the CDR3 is TGTGCCAGCAGTGAGGGGACAGGGTTCGACGCTTTCTTT. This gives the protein CASSEGTGFDAFF.

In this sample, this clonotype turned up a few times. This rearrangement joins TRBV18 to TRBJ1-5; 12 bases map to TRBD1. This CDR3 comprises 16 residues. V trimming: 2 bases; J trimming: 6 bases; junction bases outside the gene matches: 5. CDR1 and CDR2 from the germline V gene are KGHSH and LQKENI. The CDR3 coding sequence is TGTGCCAGCTCACCAACGGGACAGGGGGCCGTTCAGCCCCAGCATTTT. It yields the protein CASSPTGQGAVQPQHF.

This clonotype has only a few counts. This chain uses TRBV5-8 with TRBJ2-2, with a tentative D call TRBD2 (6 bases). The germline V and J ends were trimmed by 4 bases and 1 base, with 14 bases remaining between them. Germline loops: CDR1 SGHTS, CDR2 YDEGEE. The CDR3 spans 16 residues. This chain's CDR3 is CASSPLPGLNTGELFF. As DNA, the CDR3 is TGTGCCAGCAGCCCTTTACCGGGACTGAACACCGGGGAGCTGTTTTTT.

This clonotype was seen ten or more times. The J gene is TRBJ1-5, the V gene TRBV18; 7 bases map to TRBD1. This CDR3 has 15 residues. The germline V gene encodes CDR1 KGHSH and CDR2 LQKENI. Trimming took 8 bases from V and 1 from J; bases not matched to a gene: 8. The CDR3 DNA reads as TGTGCCAGCAGCCCACAGGGGTCCAGCAATCAGCCCCAGCATTTT. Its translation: CASSPQGSSNQPQHF. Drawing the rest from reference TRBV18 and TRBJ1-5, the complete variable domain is NAGVMQNPRHLVRRRGQEARLRCSPMKGHSHVYWYRQLPEEGLKFMVYLQKENIIDESGMPKERFSAEFPKEGPSILRIQQVVRGDSAAYFCASSPQGSSNQPQHFGDGTRLSIL.

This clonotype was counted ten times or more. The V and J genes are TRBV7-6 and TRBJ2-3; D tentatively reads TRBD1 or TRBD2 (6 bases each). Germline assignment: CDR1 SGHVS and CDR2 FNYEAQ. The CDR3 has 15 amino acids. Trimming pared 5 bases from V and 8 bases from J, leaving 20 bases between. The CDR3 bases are TGTGCCAGCAGCGGATACTCACAGGGAGGAGGTACGCAGTATTTT. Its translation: CASSGYSQGGGTQYF. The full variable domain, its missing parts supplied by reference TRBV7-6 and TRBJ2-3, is GAGVSQSPRYKVTKRGQDVALRCDPISGHVSLYWYRQALGQGPEFLTYFNYEAQQDKSGLPNDRFSAERPEGSISTLTIQRTEQRDSAMYRCASSGYSQGGGTQYFGPGTRLTVL.

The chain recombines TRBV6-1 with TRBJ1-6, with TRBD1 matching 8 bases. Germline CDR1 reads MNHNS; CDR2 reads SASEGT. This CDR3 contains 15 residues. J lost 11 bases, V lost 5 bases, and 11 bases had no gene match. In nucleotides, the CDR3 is TGTGCCAGCAGTCCTCACCAGGGGGCCATGCCACCCCTCCACTTT. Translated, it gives CASSPHQGAMPPLHF.

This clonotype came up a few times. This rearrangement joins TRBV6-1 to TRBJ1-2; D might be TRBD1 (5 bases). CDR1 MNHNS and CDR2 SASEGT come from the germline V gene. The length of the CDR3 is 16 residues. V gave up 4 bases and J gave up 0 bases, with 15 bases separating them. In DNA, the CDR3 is TGTGCCAGCAGTGCGATAGGGGCAATTACTAACTATGGCTACACCTTC. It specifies CASSAIGAITNYGYTF.

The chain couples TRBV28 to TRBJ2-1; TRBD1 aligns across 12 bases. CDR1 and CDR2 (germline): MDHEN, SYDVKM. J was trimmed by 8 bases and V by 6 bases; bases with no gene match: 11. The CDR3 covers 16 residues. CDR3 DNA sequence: TGTGCCAGCAGCCGCCCGGGACAGGGGGCGCGCTATGAGCAGTTCTTC. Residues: CASSRPGQGARYEQFF.

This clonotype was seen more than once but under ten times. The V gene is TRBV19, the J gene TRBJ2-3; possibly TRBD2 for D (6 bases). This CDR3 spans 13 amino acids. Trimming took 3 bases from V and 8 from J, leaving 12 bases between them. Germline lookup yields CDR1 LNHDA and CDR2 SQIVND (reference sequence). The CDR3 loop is CASSITGVATQYF. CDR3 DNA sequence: TGTGCCAGTAGTATTACGGGGGTGGCTACGCAGTATTTT. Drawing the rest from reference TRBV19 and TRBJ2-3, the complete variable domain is DGGITQSPKYLFRKEGQNVTLSCEQNLNHDAMYWYRQDPGQGLRLIYYSQIVNDFQKGDIAEGYSVSREKKESFPLTVTSAQKNPTAFYLCASSITGVATQYFGPGTRLTVL.

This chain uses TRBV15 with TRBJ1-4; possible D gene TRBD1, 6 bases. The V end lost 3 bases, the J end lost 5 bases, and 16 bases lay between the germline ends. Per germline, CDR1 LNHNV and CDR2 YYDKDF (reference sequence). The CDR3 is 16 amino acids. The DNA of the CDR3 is TGTGCCACCAGCAGTTACCGGACAGTTGACAATGAAAAACTGTTTTTT. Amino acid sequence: CATSSYRTVDNEKLFF. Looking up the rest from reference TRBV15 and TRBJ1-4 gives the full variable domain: DAMVIQNPRYQVTQFGKPVTLSCSQTLNHNVMYWYQQKSSQAPKLLFHYYDKDFNNEADTPDNFQSRRPNTSFCFLDIRSPGLGDTAMYLCATSSYRTVDNEKLFFGSGTQLSVL.

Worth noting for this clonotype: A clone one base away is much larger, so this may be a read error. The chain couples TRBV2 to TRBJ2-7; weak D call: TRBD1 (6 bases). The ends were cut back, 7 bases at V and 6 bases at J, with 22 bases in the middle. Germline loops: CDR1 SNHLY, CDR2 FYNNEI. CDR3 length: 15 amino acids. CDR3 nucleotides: TGTGCCAGCAAAGGGGGAACTATGACCCCCTGCGAGCAGTACTTC. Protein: CASKGGTMTPCEQYF.

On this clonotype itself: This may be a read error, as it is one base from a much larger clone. The CDR3, as DNA: TGTGCCTGGAGTGTACGAACCAATTCACCCCCCCACTTT. This encodes CAWSVRTNSPPHF. V is TRBV30 and J is TRBJ1-6, with D hard to call. There are 13 residues in the CDR3. Germline assignment: CDR1 GTSNPN and CDR2 SVGIG (reference sequence).

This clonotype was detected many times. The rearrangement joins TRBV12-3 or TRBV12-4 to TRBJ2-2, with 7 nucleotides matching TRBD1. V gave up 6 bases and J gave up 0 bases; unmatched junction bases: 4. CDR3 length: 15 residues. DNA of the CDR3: TGTGCCAGCAGGCAAGGGGGCACGAACACCGGGGAGCTGTTTTTT. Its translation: CASRQGGTNTGELFF.

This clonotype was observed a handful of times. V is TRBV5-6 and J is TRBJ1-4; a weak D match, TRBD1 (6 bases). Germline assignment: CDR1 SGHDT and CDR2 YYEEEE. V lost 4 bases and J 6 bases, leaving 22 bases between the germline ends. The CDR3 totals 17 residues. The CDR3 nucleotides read TGTGCCAGCAGCCCCTCCGGGACACTATCGTCGTATGAAAAACTGTTTTTT. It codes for CASSPSGTLSSYEKLFF.

This chain's CDR3 is CASSVDSYQETQYF. The CDR3 DNA reads TGTGCCAGCAGCGTCGACAGTTACCAAGAGACCCAGTACTTC. The chain employs TRBV7-2 and TRBJ2-5; TRBD1 might be the D (5 bases). The CDR3 contains 14 residues. Trimming shortened V by 5 bases and J by 0 bases, and 10 bases separated the two germline ends. Germline loops: CDR1 SGHTA, CDR2 FQGNSA.

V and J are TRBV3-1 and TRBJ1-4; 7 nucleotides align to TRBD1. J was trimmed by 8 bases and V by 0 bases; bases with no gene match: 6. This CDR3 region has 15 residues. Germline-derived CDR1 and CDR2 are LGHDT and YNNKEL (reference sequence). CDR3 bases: TGTGCCAGCAGCCAAGACCCGACAGGGAAGGAAAAACTGTTTTTT. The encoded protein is CASSQDPTGKEKLFF. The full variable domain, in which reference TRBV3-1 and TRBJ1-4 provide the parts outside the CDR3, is DTAVSQTPKYLVTQMGNDKSIKCEQNLGHDTMYWYKQDSKKFLKIMFSYNNKELIINETVPNRFSPKSPDKAHLNLHINSLELGDSAVYFCASSQDPTGKEKLFFGSGTQLSVL.

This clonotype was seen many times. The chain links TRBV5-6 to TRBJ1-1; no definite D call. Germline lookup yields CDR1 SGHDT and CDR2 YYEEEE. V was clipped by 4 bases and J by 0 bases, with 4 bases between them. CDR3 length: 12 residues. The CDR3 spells CASSIVNTEAFF. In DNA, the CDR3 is TGTGCCAGCAGCATTGTGAACACTGAAGCTTTCTTT.

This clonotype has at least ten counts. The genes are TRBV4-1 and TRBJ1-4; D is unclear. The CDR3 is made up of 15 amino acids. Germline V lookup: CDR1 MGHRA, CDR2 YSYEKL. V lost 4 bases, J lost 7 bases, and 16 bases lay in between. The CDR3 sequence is CASSLAGRALEKLFF. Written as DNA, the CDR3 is TGCGCCAGCAGCCTTGCGGGGAGAGCTCTTGAAAAACTGTTTTTT.